The rows below give T cell receptor beta chains drawn from one sample of a study of T cell responses to AZD1222 COVID-19 vaccine. The table came from immunoSEQ multiplex PCR; TCRdb's copy has only in-frame clones and leaves some out. The sample lists around 130,000 clones, about 86% seen once, with roughly an eighth in the top ten. The sequences come from peripheral blood, collected on day 0 of AZD1222 vaccination. The receptors shown here come from an adult in good health. CDR3s include the opening cysteine and the closing phenylalanine or tryptophan. Fields, in order: D gene, J gene, V gene, CDR3 length, clone size, CDR3 DNA, CDR3 protein. D genes are given only for firm matches. A row's size may be missing; if present it is once, few, many or a size class.

TRBD1 TRBJ1-2 TRBV27 12 . TGTGCCAGCAGCACAGGGGGCCAGGGCTACACCTTC CASSTGGQGYTF
TRBD2 TRBJ2-5 TRBV6-6 13 . TGTGCCAGCAGAGCGGGGATCCAAGAGACCCAGTACTTC CASRAGIQETQYF
. TRBJ2-7 TRBV15 14 . TGTGCCACTCGAGGTTCCCAACTAGGGTACGAGCAGTACTTC CATRGSQLGYEQYF
. TRBJ1-2 TRBV5-8 13 . TGTGCCAGCAGCTTAGACAGGTGGTATGGCTACACCTTC CASSLDRWYGYTF
. TRBJ1-1 TRBV4-3 16 . TGCGCCAGCAGCCAAGATTGGATACAGTCAGTCACTGAAGCTTTCTTT CASSQDWIQSVTEAFF
TRBD2 TRBJ2-1 TRBV27 14 . TGTGCCAGCAGTTGGGGGACTAGACTAAATGAGCAGTTCTTC CASSWGTRLNEQFF
TRBD1 TRBJ2-7 TRBV27 11 few TGTGCCTCCGGACAGGGAACCGAGCAGTACTTC CASGQGTEQYF
TRBD2 TRBJ2-3 TRBV24-1 16 once TGTGCCACCAGTGATTCTCTAGCGGAGTACACAGATACGCAGTATTTT CATSDSLAEYTDTQYF
. TRBJ1-2 TRBV7-3 13 once TGTGCCAGCAGCCAAGACGGAGGTGGGGGCTACACCTTC CASSQDGGGGYTF
. TRBJ2-7 TRBV7-9 15 . TGTGCCAGCAGCTTAAGCCAGACCGGGACCTACGAGCAGTACTTC CASSLSQTGTYEQYF
. TRBJ1-1 TRBV12-3/TRBV12-4 12 . TGTGCCAGCAGACTAACGAGGGGACGAGCTTTCTTT CASRLTRGRAFF
. TRBJ1-1 TRBV20-1 11 once TGCAGTGGACTTAGATACACTGAAGCTTTCTTT CSGLRYTEAFF
TRBD1 TRBJ1-2 TRBV6-5 14 . TGTGCCAGCAGTTACTCACAGGGGTCCTATGGCTACACCTTC CASSYSQGSYGYTF
. TRBJ1-6 TRBV5-6 14 . TGTGCCAGCAGCTTGTCGGGGCTTGATTCACCCCTCCACTTT CASSLSGLDSPLHF
. TRBJ1-6 TRBV5-1 14 . TGCGCCAGCAGCTTAGGGAAGGTCGGGGCACCCCTCCACTTT CASSLGKVGAPLHF
TRBD2 TRBJ2-1 TRBV7-8 16 . TGTGCCAGCAGCTTAGCCTCTAGCGGACCCTACAATGAGCAGTTCTTC CASSLASSGPYNEQFF
TRBD2 TRBJ2-1 TRBV3-1/TRBV3-2 18 once TGTGCCAGCAGCCGGCCGAATTTAGAGGGAGGGCTCGGTGAAGAGCAGTTCTTC CASSRPNLEGGLGEEQFF
. TRBJ1-1 TRBV19 14 . TGTGCCAGTAACGTACGGGGGGCTAAGACTGAAGCTTTCTTT CASNVRGAKTEAFF
TRBD1 TRBJ2-7 TRBV5-1 13 few TGCGCCAGCAGCTCCACAGACAGGGCCCCGCAGTACTTC CASSSTDRAPQYF
. TRBJ2-5 TRBV15 18 . TGTGCCACCAGCAGAGGGGACAGAGGGAGGGGATACCAAGAGACCCAGTACTTC CATSRGDRGRGYQETQYF
. TRBJ2-5 TRBV19 13 . TGTGCCAGTAGGATAGGGACTGCGGGGACCCAGTACTTC CASRIGTAGTQYF
. TRBJ2-2 TRBV7-6 15 . TGTGCCAGCAGCGGAAAGGGGGGGCAGCACGGGGAGCTGTTTTTT CASSGKGGQHGELFF
. TRBJ2-5 TRBV5-6 13 . TGTGCCAGCAGCTTGATGGGGGCACTAGCCCAGTACTTC CASSLMGALAQYF
. TRBJ1-3 TRBV7-9 14 . TGTGCCAGCAGCTTAGTGGCCTCAGCAAACACCATATATTTT CASSLVASANTIYF
. TRBJ2-7 TRBV3-1/TRBV3-2 18 few TGTGCCAGCAGCCAAGGGGCGAGAGGCAGGACTCCCTCCTACGAGCAGTACTTC CASSQGARGRTPSYEQYF
TRBD2 TRBJ2-3 TRBV11-2 15 . TGTGCCAGCAGCGCCCGAGCGGGGGGGCAAGATACGCAGTATTTT CASSARAGGQDTQYF